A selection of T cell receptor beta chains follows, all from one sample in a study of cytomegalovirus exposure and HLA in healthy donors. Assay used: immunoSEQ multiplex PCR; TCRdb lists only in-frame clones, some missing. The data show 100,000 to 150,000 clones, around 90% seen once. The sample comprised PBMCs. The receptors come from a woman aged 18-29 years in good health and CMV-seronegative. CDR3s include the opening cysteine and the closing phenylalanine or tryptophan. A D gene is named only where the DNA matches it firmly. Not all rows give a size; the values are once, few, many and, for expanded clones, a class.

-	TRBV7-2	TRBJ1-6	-	CAIRTGTHSLHF	TGTGCCATCAGGACCGGGACACACTCCTTACACTTT
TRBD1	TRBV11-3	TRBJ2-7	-	CASSPSRQGYEQYF	TGTGCCAGCAGCCCTAGCCGACAGGGGTACGAGCAGTACTTC
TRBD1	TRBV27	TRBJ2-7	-	CASRKARDRGIYEQYF	TGTGCCAGCAGAAAGGCCCGGGACAGGGGTATCTACGAGCAGTACTTC
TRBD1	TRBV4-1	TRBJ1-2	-	CASSQDSTGDNYGYTF	TGCGCCAGCAGCCAAGACTCCACAGGGGACAACTATGGCTACACCTTC
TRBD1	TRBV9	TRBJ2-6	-	CASSEGTVISGANVLTF	TGTGCCAGCAGCGAAGGGACAGTCATCTCTGGGGCCAACGTCCTGACTTTC
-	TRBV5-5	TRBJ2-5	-	CASSLFGGRGETQYF	TGTGCCAGCAGCTTGTTCGGGGGTAGAGGAGAGACCCAGTACTTC
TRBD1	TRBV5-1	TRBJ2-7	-	CASSTRTGGGEQYF	TGCGCCAGCAGCACCCGGACAGGGGGCGGTGAGCAGTACTTC
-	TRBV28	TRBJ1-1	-	CASSLTHMNTEAFF	TGTGCCAGCAGTTTAACACATATGAACACTGAAGCTTTCTTT
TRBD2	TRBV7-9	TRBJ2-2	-	CASRQTSSDTGELFF	TGTGCCAGCAGACAGACTAGCTCGGACACCGGGGAGCTGTTTTTT
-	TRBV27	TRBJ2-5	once	CASSLSSTGETQYF	TGTGCCAGCAGTTTATCGTCGACGGGAGAGACCCAGTACTTC
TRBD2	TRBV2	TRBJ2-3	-	CASSDDWREGGTDTQYF	TGTGCCAGCAGTGATGATTGGCGGGAGGGAGGCACAGATACGCAGTATTTT
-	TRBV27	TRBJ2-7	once	CASNAGSHEQYF	TGTGCCAGCAACGCAGGGTCCCACGAGCAGTACTTC
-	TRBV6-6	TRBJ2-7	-	CASSWQGGNHEQYF	TGTGCCAGCAGTTGGCAGGGAGGAAACCACGAGCAGTACTTC
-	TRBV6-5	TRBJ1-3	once	CASSYSRYPVGNTIYF	TGTGCCAGCAGTTACTCGCGTTACCCCGTGGGAAACACCATATATTTT
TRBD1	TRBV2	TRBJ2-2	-	CASTTQGALGTGELFF	TGTGCCAGCACCACACAGGGGGCGTTGGGCACCGGGGAGCTGTTTTTT
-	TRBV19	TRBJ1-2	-	CASSLATGGYTF	TGTGCCAGTAGTTTGGCGACGGGGGGCTACACCTTC
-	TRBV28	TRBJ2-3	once	CASIRSGSRDTQYF	TGTGCCAGCATCAGAAGCGGATCAAGGGATACGCAGTATTTT
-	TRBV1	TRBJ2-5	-	CTSYEPGLALRCPPETQYF	TGCACCAGCTACGAACCGGGACTAGCGCTCCGATGTCCACCTGAGACCCAGTACTTC
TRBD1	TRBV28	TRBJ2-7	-	CASRQTGIYEQYF	TGTGCCAGCCGACAGACAGGGATTTACGAGCAGTACTTC
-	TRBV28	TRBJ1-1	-	CASKLGLNTEAFF	TGTGCCAGCAAGCTCGGGTTGAACACTGAAGCTTTCTTT
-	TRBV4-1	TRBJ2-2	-	CASSQARVNTGELFF	TGCGCCAGCAGCCAGGCCAGGGTAAACACCGGGGAGCTGTTTTTT
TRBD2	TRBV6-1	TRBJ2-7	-	CASPRTSGFSYEQYF	TGTGCCAGCCCCAGGACTAGCGGGTTCTCCTACGAGCAGTACTTC
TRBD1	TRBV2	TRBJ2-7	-	CASSGTGVGEQYF	TGTGCCAGCAGTGGGACAGGGGTGGGGGAGCAGTACTTC
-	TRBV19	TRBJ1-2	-	CASSLTENYGYTF	TGTGCCAGTAGCCTGACAGAGAACTATGGCTACACCTTC
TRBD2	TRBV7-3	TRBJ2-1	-	CASGNSGGYNEQFF	TGTGCCAGCGGCAACAGCGGGGGGTACAATGAGCAGTTCTTC
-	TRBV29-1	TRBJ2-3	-	CSLVPGEVSTDTQYF	TGCAGCCTGGTGCCAGGGGAAGTTAGCACAGATACGCAGTATTTT
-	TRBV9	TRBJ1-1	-	CASSLQGANTEAFF	TGTGCCAGCAGCCTACAGGGCGCGAACACTGAAGCTTTCTTT
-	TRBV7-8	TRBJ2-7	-	CASSLVGRDEQYF	TGTGCCAGCAGCTTAGTCGGCAGGGACGAGCAGTACTTC
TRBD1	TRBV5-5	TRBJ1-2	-	CASSSGTATSGYTF	TGTGCCAGCAGCTCCGGGACAGCGACCAGCGGCTACACCTTC
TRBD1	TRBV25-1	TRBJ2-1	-	CASSPGQGNNEQFF	TGTGCCAGCAGCCCGGGACAGGGTAACAATGAGCAGTTCTTC
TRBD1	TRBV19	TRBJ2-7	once	CASSPQLGQGTYEQYF	TGTGCCAGTAGTCCCCAGTTAGGACAGGGCACCTACGAGCAGTACTTC
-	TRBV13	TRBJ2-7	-	CASSLGRGLGSHEQYF	TGTGCCAGCAGCTTAGGTCGGGGTCTTGGGTCTCACGAGCAGTACTTC
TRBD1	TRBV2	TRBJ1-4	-	CASSPDRATNEKLFF	TGTGCCAGCAGCCCTGACAGGGCAACTAATGAAAAACTGTTTTTT
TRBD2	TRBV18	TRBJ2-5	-	CASSTGVRGSGREETQYF	TGTGCCAGCTCAACCGGCGTCAGGGGTAGCGGGAGAGAAGAGACCCAGTACTTC
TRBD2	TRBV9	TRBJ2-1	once	CASSVGSSGRWINEQFF	TGTGCCAGCAGCGTAGGCTCCAGCGGGAGGTGGATCAATGAGCAGTTCTTC
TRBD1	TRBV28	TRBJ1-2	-	CASSSPGTGLSYGYTF	TGTGCCAGCAGTTCCCCCGGGACAGGGCTCTCCTATGGCTACACCTTC
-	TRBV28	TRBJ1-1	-	CASSFTLSQGFEAFF	TGTGCCAGCAGTTTTACCCTTTCCCAGGGGTTTGAAGCTTTCTTT
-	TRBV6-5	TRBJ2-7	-	CASSRGRVEQYF	TGTGCCAGCAGTAGGGGTAGGGTCGAGCAGTACTTC
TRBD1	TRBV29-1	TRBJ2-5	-	CSVATGTGRKETQYF	TGCAGCGTTGCGACTGGGACAGGACGTAAAGAGACCCAGTACTTC
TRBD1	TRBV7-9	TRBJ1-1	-	CASTRTGGNTEAFF	TGTGCCAGCACCCGGACAGGGGGGAACACTGAAGCTTTCTTT
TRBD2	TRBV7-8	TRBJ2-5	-	CASSRPQRGRQETQYF	TGTGCCAGCAGCCGACCGCAGCGGGGTCGACAAGAGACCCAGTACTTC
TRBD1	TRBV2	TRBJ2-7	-	CASRTGFGWYEQYF	TGTGCCAGCAGGACAGGGTTTGGGTGGTACGAGCAGTACTTC
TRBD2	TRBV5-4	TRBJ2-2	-	CASSLKREKNTGELFF	TGTGCCAGCAGCCTAAAGCGGGAGAAGAACACCGGGGAGCTGTTTTTT
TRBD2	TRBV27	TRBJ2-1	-	CASSLGTSGRNEQFF	TGTGCCAGCAGTTTAGGGACTAGCGGGAGAAATGAGCAGTTCTTC
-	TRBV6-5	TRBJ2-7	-	CASSYPPLEQYF	TGTGCCAGCAGTTACCCGCCACTCGAGCAGTACTTC
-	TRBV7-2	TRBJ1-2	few	CASSSSGGTYGYTF	TGTGCCAGCAGCTCCTCCGGAGGGACCTATGGCTACACCTTC
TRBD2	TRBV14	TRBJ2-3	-	CASSSGGPDTQYF	TGTGCCAGCAGCTCGGGGGGGCCAGATACGCAGTATTTT
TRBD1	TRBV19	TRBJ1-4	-	CASSLLRDRGEKLFF	TGTGCCAGTAGTCTCCTCCGGGACAGGGGTGAAAAACTGTTTTTT
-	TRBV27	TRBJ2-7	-	CASSSGFYEQYF	TGTGCCAGCAGTTCAGGATTCTACGAGCAGTACTTC
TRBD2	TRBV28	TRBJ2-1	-	CASSPWGGPYNEQFF	TGTGCCAGCAGCCCTTGGGGAGGGCCCTACAATGAGCAGTTCTTC
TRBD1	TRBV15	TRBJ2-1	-	CATSPRGGQGPKISYNEQFF	TGTGCCACCAGCCCTCGAGGGGGACAGGGCCCTAAAATTTCCTACAATGAGCAGTTCTTC
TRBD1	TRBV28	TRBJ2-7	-	CASRSPGTGSYEQYF	TGTGCCAGCAGATCTCCAGGGACAGGCTCCTACGAGCAGTACTTC
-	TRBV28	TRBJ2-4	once	CASSLGSSENIQYF	TGTGCCAGCAGTTTGGGGAGCAGTGAAAACATTCAGTACTTC
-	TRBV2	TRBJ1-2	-	CASSEATVGYGYTF	TGTGCCAGCAGTGAAGCGACAGTCGGCTATGGCTACACCTTC
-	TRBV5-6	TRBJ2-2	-	CASSRDITGELFF	TGTGCCAGCAGCCGGGACATCACCGGGGAGCTGTTTTTT
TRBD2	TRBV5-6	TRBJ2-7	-	CASSSTLAGAPYEQYF	TGTGCCAGCAGCTCCACCCTAGCGGGAGCTCCCTACGAGCAGTACTTC
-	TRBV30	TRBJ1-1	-	CAWSVSENTEAFF	TGTGCCTGGAGTGTTTCAGAAAACACTGAAGCTTTCTTT
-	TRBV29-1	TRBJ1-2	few	CSGDQGLNYGYTF	TGCAGCGGGGACCAGGGGCTTAACTATGGCTACACCTTC
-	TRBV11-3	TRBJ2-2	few	CASKSGRGATGELFF	TGTGCCAGCAAGTCCGGGAGAGGTGCCACCGGGGAGCTGTTTTTT
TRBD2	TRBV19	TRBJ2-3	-	CASSIVGSLAGERTDTQYF	TGTGCCAGTAGTATAGTGGGTTCGCTAGCGGGAGAACGGACAGATACGCAGTATTTT